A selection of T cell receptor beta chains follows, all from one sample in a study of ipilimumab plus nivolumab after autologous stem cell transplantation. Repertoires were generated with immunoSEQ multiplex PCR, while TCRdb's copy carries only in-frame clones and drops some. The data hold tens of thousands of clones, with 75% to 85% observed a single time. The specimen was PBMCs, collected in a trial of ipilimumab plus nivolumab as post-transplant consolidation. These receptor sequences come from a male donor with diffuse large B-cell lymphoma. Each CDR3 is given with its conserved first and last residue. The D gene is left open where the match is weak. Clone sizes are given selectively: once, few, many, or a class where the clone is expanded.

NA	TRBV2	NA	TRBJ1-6	TGTGCCAGCAGTGACCTGGGAGATCGCTCACCCCTCCACTTT	CASSDLGDRSPLHF
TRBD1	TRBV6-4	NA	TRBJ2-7	TGTGCCAGCAGTGATTACAGGGGCAGCGAGCAGTACTTC	CASSDYRGSEQYF
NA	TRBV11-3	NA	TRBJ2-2	TGTGCCAGCAGCTTAGGTGTAGACGGCGGGGAGCTGTTTTTT	CASSLGVDGGELFF
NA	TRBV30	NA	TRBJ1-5	TGTGCCTGGAGTTTCCGGACTCAGAACCAGCCCCAGCATTTT	CAWSFRTQNQPQHF
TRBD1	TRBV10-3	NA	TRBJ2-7	TGTCCCGACCTACAGGGGGCGTACGAGCAGTACTTC	CPDLQGAYEQYF
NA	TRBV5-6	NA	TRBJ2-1	TGTGCCAGCAGCTTGGTAGGGGGGAGCTCCTACAATGAGCAGTTCTTC	CASSLVGGSSYNEQFF
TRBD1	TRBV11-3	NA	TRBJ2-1	TGTGCCAGCAGCTCCCCGGACAGGGGGGGCTACAATGAGCAGTTCTTC	CASSSPDRGGYNEQFF
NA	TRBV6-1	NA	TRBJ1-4	TGTGCCAGCAGTGATGGGTGGGGGGCCGGGATGCTGTTTTTT	CASSDGWGAGMLFF
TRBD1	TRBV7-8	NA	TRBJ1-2	TGTGCCAGCAGCGTCCTTACCTACAGGGGTACTGACTATGGCTACACCTTC	CASSVLTYRGTDYGYTF
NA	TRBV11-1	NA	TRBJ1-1	TGTGCCAGCAGCTTAACAGCACAGGGTGTAGCTTTCTTT	CASSLTAQGVAFF
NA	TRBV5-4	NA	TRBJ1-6	TGTGCCAGCAGCCCCGACAGGAGATATTCACCCCTCCACTTT	CASSPDRRYSPLHF
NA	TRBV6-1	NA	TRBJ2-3	TGTGCCAGCATGAGGGACCAGGGGGGGGAAAGGACGCAGTATTTT	CASMRDQGGERTQYF
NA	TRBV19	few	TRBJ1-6	TGTGCCAGTAGTATCGGGGCAGGGGATAATTCACCCCTCCACTTT	CASSIGAGDNSPLHF
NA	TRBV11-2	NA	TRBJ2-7	TGTGCCAGCAGCTTAGGTCCAGGGGTTTACTTCGAGCAGTACTTC	CASSLGPGVYFEQYF
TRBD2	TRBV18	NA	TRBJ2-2	TGTGCCAGCTCACAGTGGACGGCGGGGGTAACCGGGGAGCTGTTTTTT	CASSQWTAGVTGELFF
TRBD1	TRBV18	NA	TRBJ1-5	TGTGCCAGCTCACCGAAGTCGGGGACAGGCAGCAATCAGCCCCAGCATTTT	CASSPKSGTGSNQPQHF
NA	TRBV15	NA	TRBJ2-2	TGTGCCACCAGCAGAGATCTTAGAGGTGACACCGGGGAGCTGTTTTTT	CATSRDLRGDTGELFF
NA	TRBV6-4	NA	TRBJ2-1	TGTGCCAGCCGGGATTTTAGCGGCAATGAGCAGTTCTTC	CASRDFSGNEQFF
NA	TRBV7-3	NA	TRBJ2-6	TGTGCCAGCAGCCCCCGGGACGGTGTCTCTGGGGCCAACGTCCTGACTTTC	CASSPRDGVSGANVLTF
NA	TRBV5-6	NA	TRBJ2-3	TGTGCCAGCAGCTGGGCTCAACGACAAATTTCAGATACGCAGTATTTT	CASSWAQRQISDTQYF
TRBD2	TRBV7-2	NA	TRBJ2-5	TGTGCCAGCAGCCTCCCCGGGGGGGCTTGGACCCAGTACTTC	CASSLPGGAWTQYF
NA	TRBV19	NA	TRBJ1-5	TGTGCCAGTAAGAGTAGGGCAGGTCAGCCCCAGCATTTT	CASKSRAGQPQHF
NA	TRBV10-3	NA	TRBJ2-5	TGTGCCATCAGTGCCACCCGTATATACAGGGAGGAAGGAGAGACCCAGTACTTC	CAISATRIYREEGETQYF
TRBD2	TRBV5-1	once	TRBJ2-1	TGCGCCAGGATACCCTGGACTAGCGGGGGGGCGGTCTCCTACAATGAGCAGTTCTTC	CARIPWTSGGAVSYNEQFF
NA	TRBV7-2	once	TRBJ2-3	TGTGCCAGCAGCCTCACCAATTCGGCAGATACGCAGTATTTT	CASSLTNSADTQYF
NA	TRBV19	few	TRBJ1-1	TGTGCCAGTAGTGAGCAGGGTTTCGACCACACTGAAGCTTTCTTT	CASSEQGFDHTEAFF